This T cell receptor (beta chain) was found in a study of cytomegalovirus exposure and HLA in healthy donors. Unrecorded immune exposure was likely among donors, who were nominally healthy when sampled. Vbeta (60) and Jbeta (13) primers were used in the PCR. The protocol was immunoSEQ multiplex PCR, while the TCRdb copy is restricted to in-frame clones and leaves out a portion. Of more than 85,000 clones in the sample, over 70% were seen once. Germline assignment: CDR1 SGHRS and CDR2 YFSETQ. This CDR3 is built from 14 residues. V was clipped by 0 bases and J by 2 bases, with 9 bases between them. This clone was recorded a few times. Its specificity is unknown. Findings and limits, study-wide: Previous analysis showed most TCR beta V segments were productive about 87% or about 30% of the time. Across donors, sequencing depth was assumed by presence/absence analyses to be roughly uniform. Researchers reported in a later analysis that a missense DCLRE1C variant was tied to TCR beta V- and J-gene trimming.

The sample comprised PBMCs. The chain combines TRBV5-1 with TRBJ2-7, with a weak D call TRBD2 (5 bases). This TCR was recovered from a male donor in good health and CMV-seronegative. The CDR3, as DNA: TGCGCCAGCAGCTTGGAGAGGGAACCCTACGAGCAGTACTTC. Its protein product is CASSLEREPYEQYF.